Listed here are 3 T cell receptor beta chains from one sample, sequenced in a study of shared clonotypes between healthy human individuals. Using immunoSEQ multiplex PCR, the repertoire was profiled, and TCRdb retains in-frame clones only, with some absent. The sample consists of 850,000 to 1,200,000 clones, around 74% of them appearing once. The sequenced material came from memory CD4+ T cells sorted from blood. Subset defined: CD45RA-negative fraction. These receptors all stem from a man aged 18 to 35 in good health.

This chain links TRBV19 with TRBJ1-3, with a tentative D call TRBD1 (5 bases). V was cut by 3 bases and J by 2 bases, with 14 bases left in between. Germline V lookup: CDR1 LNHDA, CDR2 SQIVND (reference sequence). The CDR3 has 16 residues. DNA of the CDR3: TGTGCCAGTAGTATGCAGGGAGGTCAAGCTGGAAACACCATATATTTT. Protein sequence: CASSMQGGQAGNTIYF.

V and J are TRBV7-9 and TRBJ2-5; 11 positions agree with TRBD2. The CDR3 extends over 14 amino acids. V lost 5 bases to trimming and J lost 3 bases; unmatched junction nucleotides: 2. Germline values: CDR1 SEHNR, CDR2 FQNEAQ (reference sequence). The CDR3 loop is CASSAGLAEETQYF. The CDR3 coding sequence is TGTGCCAGCAGCGCGGGACTAGCGGAAGAGACCCAGTACTTC.

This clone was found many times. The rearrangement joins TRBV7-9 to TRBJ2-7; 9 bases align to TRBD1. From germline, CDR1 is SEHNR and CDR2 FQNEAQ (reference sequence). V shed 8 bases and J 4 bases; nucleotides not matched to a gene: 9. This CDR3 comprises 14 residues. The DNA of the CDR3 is TGTGCCAGCGGTACCGGGACAGGGCGATACGAGCAGTACTTC. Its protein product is CASGTGTGRYEQYF.